A selection of T cell receptor beta chains follows, all from one sample in a study of blood T cell repertoires in COVID-19. Profiling relied on immunoSEQ multiplex PCR, and the TCRdb table lists in-frame clones only, not all of them. There are approximately 100,000 clones in the sample; roughly two thirds occur only once, and roughly 0.9% lies in the top ten. The sample was peripheral blood. The receptors here all came from a human donor with acute or convalescent COVID-19. The donor label of this sample is uncertain. Both conserved end residues are part of each CDR3. D genes are given only for firm matches. Where a row states a size, it is once, few, many or the class of an expanded clone; other rows omit it.

TRBV11-3,.,.,TRBJ2-3,TGTGCCAGCAGCTCCCCAGGGCTCTCAGATACGCAGTATTTT,CASSSPGLSDTQYF
TRBV5-1,few,.,TRBJ2-3,TGCGCCAGCAGCTTGGAGCCCCATACGGGAGATACGCAGTATTTT,CASSLEPHTGDTQYF
TRBV10-3,many,.,TRBJ2-7,TGTGCCATCTCCGGCGGATCGGGGGAGCAGTACTTC,CAISGGSGEQYF
TRBV30,.,.,TRBJ1-3,TGTGCCTGGAACTTCATCTCTGGAAACACCATATATTTT,CAWNFISGNTIYF
TRBV10-2,.,TRBD1,TRBJ1-2,TGCGCCAGCAGTGAGTCGGGGACAGGTCCGAGGGGCTACACCTTC,CASSESGTGPRGYTF
TRBV2,.,.,TRBJ2-5,TGTGCCAGCAGTGCCCTAGAAGGGGCCATCCAAGAGACCCAGTACTTC,CASSALEGAIQETQYF
TRBV4-1,.,TRBD1,TRBJ1-1,TGCGCCAGCAGCCAAGTGAGGGGGCGCGGGACTGAAGCTTTCTTT,CASSQVRGRGTEAFF
TRBV10-1,.,.,TRBJ2-7,TGCGCCAGCAGGAACAGGAGTAGAATTGACGAGCAGTACTTC,CASRNRSRIDEQYF
TRBV19,.,TRBD2,TRBJ2-5,TGTGCCAGTAGTATATCACGAGCGGGGGGGTCACAAGAGACCCAGTACTTC,CASSISRAGGSQETQYF
TRBV18,.,.,TRBJ2-7,TGTGCCAGCTCACGTCAGGGTAACTACGAGCAGTACTTC,CASSRQGNYEQYF
TRBV7-8,.,.,TRBJ2-5,TGTGCCAGCAGGGGGCCCTACCAAGAGACCCAGTACTTC,CASRGPYQETQYF
TRBV7-8,.,.,TRBJ1-1,TGTGCCAGCAGCTTAGGGGTCCGGGAGGCTGAAGCTTTCTTT,CASSLGVREAEAFF
TRBV12-3/TRBV12-4,few,.,TRBJ1-6,TGTGCCAGCAGTTTTATCCCTTCACCCCTCCACTTT,CASSFIPSPLHF
TRBV5-4,.,.,TRBJ1-2,TGTGCCAGCAGCCCAGGACAGAGACGAGATGGCTACACCTTC,CASSPGQRRDGYTF
TRBV13,.,TRBD2,TRBJ2-3,TGTGCCAGCAGCTTAGGCCGAAGCGGGGGGAAGGCAGATACGCAGTATTTT,CASSLGRSGGKADTQYF
TRBV7-9,.,TRBD1,TRBJ1-6,TGTGCCAGCAGCTCAGGGGGCGGTTCACCCCTCCACTTT,CASSSGGGSPLHF
TRBV2,.,.,TRBJ1-2,TGTGCCAGCAGTTCGGGGGGTGCGTATGGCTACACCTTC,CASSSGGAYGYTF
TRBV6-6,.,.,TRBJ1-6,TGTGCCAGCAGTTACGCGGCAGACTATAATTCACCCCTCCACTTT,CASSYAADYNSPLHF